This passage covers 16 T cell receptor beta chains from one sample sequenced in a study of shared clonotypes between healthy human individuals. Produced via immunoSEQ multiplex PCR; TCRdb's table is partial and in-frame only. The sample has around 550,000 clones, 95% seen once. Terminally differentiated effector memory CD45RA+ cells were excluded by CCR7 positive selection of CD45RO-negative cells. The sequencing sample was made of naive CD8+ T cells sorted from blood. These TCRs come from a woman in her thirties in good health.

The chain joins TRBV14 to TRBJ2-7; D not certain. V lost 0 bases to trimming and J lost 5 bases, with 8 bases between them. The CDR3 covers 13 residues. CDR1 and CDR2 from the germline V gene are SGHDN and FVKESK. The CDR3: CASSQDSGNEQYF. In DNA form, the CDR3 reads TGTGCCAGCAGCCAAGATTCAGGCAACGAGCAGTACTTC.

The chain combines TRBV29-1 with TRBJ2-1; either TRBD1 or TRBD2 may supply D (5 bases each). Germline V gene data show CDR1 as SQVTM and CDR2 as ANQGSEA. The CDR3 runs 13 residues. Trimming removed 3 bases at V and 6 bases at J, with 12 bases between. CDR3 sequence: CSVDFGGANEQFF. For the CDR3, the DNA is TGCAGCGTTGATTTTGGGGGAGCCAATGAGCAGTTCTTC.

The genes are TRBV13 and TRBJ2-1; 7 bases agree with TRBD1. Germline-derived CDR1 and CDR2 are PRHDT and FYEKMQ (reference sequence). The CDR3 has 12 residues. V was clipped by 5 bases and J by 10 bases; unmatched bases: 5. The CDR3 DNA is TGTGCCAGCAGCCCCGGGACAGACGAGCAGTTCTTC. Translating it yields CASSPGTDEQFF.

The chain recombines TRBV4-1 with TRBJ2-5; D is unresolved. The J call may be faulty, since TRBJ2-7 better matches the DNA end. CDR3 length equals 11 residues. Germline lookup yields CDR1 MGHRA and CDR2 YSYEKL. This chain's CDR3 is CASSRGYEQYF. The CDR3 nucleotides read TGCGCCAGCAGCCGGGGCTACGAGCAGTACTTC.

J is TRBJ2-7 and V is TRBV2; weak D call: TRBD1 (5 bases). CDR1 is SNHLY and CDR2 is FYNNEI in the germline V gene. The CDR3 extends over 14 amino acids. Trimming shortened V by 7 bases and J by 2 bases, and 15 bases separated the two germline ends. CDR3 DNA: TGTGCCAGCACCGGCGAACAGGTCCCCTACGAGCAGTACTTC. This codes for CASTGEQVPYEQYF.

This clone was counted once. The chain is built from TRBV7-9 and TRBJ1-1; D is unresolved. Between the trimmed V and J ends, which lost 8 bases and 0 bases, there was a span of 10 bases. Germline loops: CDR1 SEHNR, CDR2 FQNEAQ (reference sequence). This CDR3 comprises 13 residues. CDR3 nucleotide sequence: TGTGCCAGCGAGGGAGGGATGAACACTGAAGCTTTCTTT. Amino acid sequence: CASEGGMNTEAFF.

The CDR3 region is CASSFSAYRDEQYF. The CDR3 DNA reads as TGTGCCAGCAGTTTTTCGGCGTATCGGGACGAGCAGTACTTC. The J gene is TRBJ2-7, the V gene TRBV28, with D hard to call. The V gene's germline CDR1 is MDHEN and CDR2 SYDVKM. The CDR3 loop spans 14 amino acids. Trimming removed 3 bases at V and 5 bases at J, with 14 bases between.

The chain employs TRBV28 and TRBJ2-7; 14 bases agree with TRBD2. CDR3 length equals 18 residues. J gave up 3 bases and V 4 bases, and 11 bases lay outside the gene matches. Germline V gives CDR1 MDHEN, CDR2 SYDVKM. DNA for the CDR3: TGTGCCAGCAGTTCTCGCAACGGACTAGCGGGAGGCCTCTACGAGCAGTACTTC. Amino acid sequence: CASSSRNGLAGGLYEQYF.

V usage is TRBV7-2 and J usage is TRBJ1-4, with TRBD1 as a possible D gene (6 bases). This CDR3 comprises 15 residues. Germline V gene sequence: CDR1 SGHTA, CDR2 FQGNSA. V lost 1 base and J 2 bases, leaving 8 bases between the germline ends. CDR3 DNA sequence: TGTGCCAGCAGCTTAGTGGGGGCCACTAATGAAAAACTGTTTTTT. This encodes CASSLVGATNEKLFF.

The chain links TRBV2 to TRBJ2-7; 7 bases are shared with TRBD1. The CDR3 loop spans 15 amino acids. V was clipped by 0 bases and J by 6 bases; unmatched bases: 8. Germline CDR1 reads SNHLY; CDR2 reads FYNNEI. CDR3 DNA sequence: TGTGCCAGCAGTGAAGCGACAGGGTCGTTTCTCGAGCAGTACTTC. Translating gives CASSEATGSFLEQYF.

V and J are TRBV18 and TRBJ2-7, with D perhaps matching TRBD2 (5 bases). Trimming removed 6 bases at V and 7 bases at J, with 19 bases between. CDR1 and CDR2 (germline): KGHSH, LQKENI. The CDR3 sequence is 14 residues long. CDR3 nucleotide sequence: TGTGCCAGCTCCCGGAGGCCTACCGAAAGGGAGCAGTACTTC. Residues: CASSRRPTEREQYF. Supplemented by reference TRBV18 and TRBJ2-7, the full variable domain reads NAGVMQNPRHLVRRRGQEARLRCSPMKGHSHVYWYRQLPEEGLKFMVYLQKENIIDESGMPKERFSAEFPKEGPSILRIQQVVRGDSAAYFCASSRRPTEREQYFGPGTRLTVT.

The chain has TRBV20-1 and TRBJ2-1, with D unclear. V shed 2 bases and J shed 2 bases, with 1 base lying between them. Per germline, CDR1 DFQATT and CDR2 SNEGSKA (reference sequence). The CDR3 spans 11 residues. CDR3: CSARTYNEQFF. The DNA for the CDR3 is TGCAGTGCTAGAACCTACAATGAGCAGTTCTTC.

This clone has a single count. The V and J genes are TRBV5-1 and TRBJ2-3; 10 bases fit TRBD1. Germline CDR1 SGHRS, CDR2 YFSETQ. The CDR3 totals 15 residues. The junction had 3 bases not matched to a gene; V was cut back by 4 bases and J by 1 base. The CDR3, as DNA: TGCGCCAGCAGCACAGGACAGGGGGGCACAGATACGCAGTATTTT. Its translation is CASSTGQGGTDTQYF. The variable domain in full, with the rest retrieved from reference TRBV5-1 and TRBJ2-3, is KAGVTQTPRYLIKTRGQQVTLSCSPISGHRSVSWYQQTPGQGLQFLFEYFSETQRNKGNFPGRFSGRQFSNSRSEMNVSTLELGDSALYLCASSTGQGGTDTQYFGPGTRLTVL.

The V call is TRBV19, the J call TRBJ2-1; possibly TRBD2 for D (6 bases). Germline loops: CDR1 LNHDA, CDR2 SQIVND (reference sequence). There are 16 residues in the CDR3. Trimming took off 3 bases at V and 4 bases at J, with 16 bases between the two ends. The CDR3, as DNA: TGTGCCAGTAGTATTAAGGGGAGGTCAACTTACAATGAGCAGTTCTTC. This gives the protein CASSIKGRSTYNEQFF.

The chain recombines TRBV5-4 with TRBJ2-3; TRBD2 agrees at 10 bases. The CDR3 runs 15 residues. With 3 bases clipped from V and 3 bases from J, the junction kept 4 bases outside the gene matches. Germline V gene lookup returns CDR1 SGHNT and CDR2 YYREEE (reference sequence). This chain's CDR3 is CASSSLAGITDTQYF. As DNA, the CDR3 is TGTGCCAGCAGCTCACTAGCGGGAATAACAGATACGCAGTATTTT.

The rearrangement uses TRBV7-2 and TRBJ2-1; TRBD2 matches at 9 bases. Germline lookup yields CDR1 SGHTA and CDR2 FQGNSA. The trim removed 5 bases at V and 0 bases at J, leaving 2 bases unmatched. The CDR3 length is 15 residues. The CDR3 region has the DNA TGTGCCAGCAGCCCACTAGCGGGCTCCTACAATGAGCAGTTCTTC. It codes for CASSPLAGSYNEQFF. Together with reference TRBV7-2 and TRBJ2-1, the CDR3 gives the full variable domain: GAGVSQSPSNKVTEKGKDVELRCDPISGHTALYWYRQSLGQGLEFLIYFQGNSAPDKSGLPSDRFSAERTGGSVSTLTIQRTQQEDSAVYLCASSPLAGSYNEQFFGPGTRLTVL.